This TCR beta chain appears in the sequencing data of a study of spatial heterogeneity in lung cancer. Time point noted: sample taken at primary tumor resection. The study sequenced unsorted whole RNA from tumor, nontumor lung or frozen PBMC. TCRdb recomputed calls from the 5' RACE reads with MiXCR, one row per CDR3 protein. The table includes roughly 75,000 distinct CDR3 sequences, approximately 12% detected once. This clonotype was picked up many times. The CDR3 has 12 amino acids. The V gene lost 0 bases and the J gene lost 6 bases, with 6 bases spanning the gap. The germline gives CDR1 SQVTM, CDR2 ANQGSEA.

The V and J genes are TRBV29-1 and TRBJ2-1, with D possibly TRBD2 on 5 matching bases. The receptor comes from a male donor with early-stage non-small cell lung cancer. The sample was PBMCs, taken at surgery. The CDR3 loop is CSVEEGSNEQFF. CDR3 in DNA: TGCAGCGTTGAAGAGGGGAGCAATGAGCAGTTCTTC.